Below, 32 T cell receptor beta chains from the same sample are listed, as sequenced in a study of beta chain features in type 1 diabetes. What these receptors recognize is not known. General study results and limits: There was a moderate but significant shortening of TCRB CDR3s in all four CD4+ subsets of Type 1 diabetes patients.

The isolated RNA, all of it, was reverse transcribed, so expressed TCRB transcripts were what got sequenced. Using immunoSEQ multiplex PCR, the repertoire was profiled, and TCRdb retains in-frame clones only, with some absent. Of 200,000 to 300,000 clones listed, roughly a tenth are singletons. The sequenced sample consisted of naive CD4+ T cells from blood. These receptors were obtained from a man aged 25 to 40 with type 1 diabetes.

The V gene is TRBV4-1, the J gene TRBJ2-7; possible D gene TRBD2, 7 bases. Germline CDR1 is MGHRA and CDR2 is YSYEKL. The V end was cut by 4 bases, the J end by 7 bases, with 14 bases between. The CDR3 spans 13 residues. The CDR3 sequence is CASSLERGGEQYF. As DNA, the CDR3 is TGCGCCAGCAGCCTGGAGAGGGGGGGTGAGCAGTACTTC.

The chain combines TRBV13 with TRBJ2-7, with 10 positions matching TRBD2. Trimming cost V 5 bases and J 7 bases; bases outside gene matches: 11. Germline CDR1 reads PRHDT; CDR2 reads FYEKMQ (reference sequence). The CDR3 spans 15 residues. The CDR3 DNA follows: TGTGCCAGCAGCCCCCCCCTAGCGGGGGTATGGGAGCAGTACTTC. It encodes CASSPPLAGVWEQYF.

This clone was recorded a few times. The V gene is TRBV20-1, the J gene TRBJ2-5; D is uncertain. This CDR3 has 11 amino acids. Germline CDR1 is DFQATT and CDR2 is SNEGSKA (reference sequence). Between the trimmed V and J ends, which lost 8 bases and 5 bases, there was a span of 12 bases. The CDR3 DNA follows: TGCAGTTCCTCCGAGAGGGAGACCCAGTACTTC. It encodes CSSSERETQYF.

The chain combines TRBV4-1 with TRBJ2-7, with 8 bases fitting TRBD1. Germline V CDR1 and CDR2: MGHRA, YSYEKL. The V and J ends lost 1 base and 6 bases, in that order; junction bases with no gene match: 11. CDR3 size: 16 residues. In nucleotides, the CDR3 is TGCGCCAGCAGCCAAGGGCTAGGGGGCAGGGGGCTCGAGCAGTACTTC. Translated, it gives CASSQGLGGRGLEQYF.

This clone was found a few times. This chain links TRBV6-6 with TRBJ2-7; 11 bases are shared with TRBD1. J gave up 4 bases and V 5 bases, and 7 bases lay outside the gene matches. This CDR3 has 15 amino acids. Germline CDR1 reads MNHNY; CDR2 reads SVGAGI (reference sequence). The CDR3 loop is CASSNRDRGLYEQYF. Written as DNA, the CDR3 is TGTGCCAGCAGTAACCGGGACAGGGGGTTATACGAGCAGTACTTC.

CDR3 residues: CASSLVVIGGSPFF. The CDR3 DNA follows: TGTGCCAGCAGCTTAGTTGTAATTGGAGGGTCTCCTTTCTTT. V is TRBV7-2 and J is TRBJ1-1; D gene ambiguous. Trimming stripped 1 base from V and 12 bases from J, with 18 bases between. This CDR3 is built from 14 residues. CDR1 is SGHTA, CDR2 FQGNSA, per germline.

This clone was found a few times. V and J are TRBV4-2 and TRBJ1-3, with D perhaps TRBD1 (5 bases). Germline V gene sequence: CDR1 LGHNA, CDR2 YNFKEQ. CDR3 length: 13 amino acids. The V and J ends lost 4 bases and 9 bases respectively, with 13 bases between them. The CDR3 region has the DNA TGTGCCAGCAGCCGAGAACGGAGGGGCACCATATATTTT. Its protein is CASSRERRGTIYF.

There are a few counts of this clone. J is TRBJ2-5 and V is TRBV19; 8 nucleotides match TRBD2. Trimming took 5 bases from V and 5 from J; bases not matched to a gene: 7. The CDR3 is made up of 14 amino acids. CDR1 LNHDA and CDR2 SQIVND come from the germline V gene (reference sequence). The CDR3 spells CASSSGLAGETQYF. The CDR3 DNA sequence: TGTGCCAGTAGTTCGGGCCTAGCGGGTGAGACCCAGTACTTC.

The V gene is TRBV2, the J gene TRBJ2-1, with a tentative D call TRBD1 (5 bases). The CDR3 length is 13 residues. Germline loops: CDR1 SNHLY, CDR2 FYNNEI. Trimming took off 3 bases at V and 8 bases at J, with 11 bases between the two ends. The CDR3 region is CASSDGIGDEQFF. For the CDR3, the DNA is TGTGCCAGCAGTGATGGTATAGGGGATGAGCAGTTCTTC.

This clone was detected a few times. This CDR3 is CASSSLGTGREKLFF. The DNA for the CDR3 is TGTGCCAGCAGCTCCCTCGGGACAGGGAGAGAAAAACTGTTTTTT. V gene TRBV7-2 combines with J gene TRBJ1-4; 9 nucleotides align to TRBD1. This CDR3 spans 15 amino acids. J lost 8 bases, V lost 4 bases, and 8 bases had no gene match. Germline V gene data show CDR1 as SGHTA and CDR2 as FQGNSA.

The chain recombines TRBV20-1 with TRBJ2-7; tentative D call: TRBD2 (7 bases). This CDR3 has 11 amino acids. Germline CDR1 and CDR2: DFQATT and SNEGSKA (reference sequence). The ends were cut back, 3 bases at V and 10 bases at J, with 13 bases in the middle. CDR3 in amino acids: CSASWGGVQYF. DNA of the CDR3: TGCAGTGCTAGCTGGGGGGGCGTTCAGTACTTC.

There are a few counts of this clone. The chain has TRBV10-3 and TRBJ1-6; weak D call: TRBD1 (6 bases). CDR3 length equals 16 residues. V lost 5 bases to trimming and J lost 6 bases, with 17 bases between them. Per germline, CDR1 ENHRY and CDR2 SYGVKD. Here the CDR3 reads CAISRSLDRTNSPLHF. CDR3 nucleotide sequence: TGTGCCATCAGTCGGTCCCTGGACAGAACTAATTCACCCCTCCACTTT.

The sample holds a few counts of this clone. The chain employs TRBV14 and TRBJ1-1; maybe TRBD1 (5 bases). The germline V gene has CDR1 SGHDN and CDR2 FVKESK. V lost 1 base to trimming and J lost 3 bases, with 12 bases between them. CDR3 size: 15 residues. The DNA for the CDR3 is TGTGCCAGCAGCCAAGTGGGACTCGTCGACACTGAAGCTTTCTTT. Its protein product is CASSQVGLVDTEAFF.

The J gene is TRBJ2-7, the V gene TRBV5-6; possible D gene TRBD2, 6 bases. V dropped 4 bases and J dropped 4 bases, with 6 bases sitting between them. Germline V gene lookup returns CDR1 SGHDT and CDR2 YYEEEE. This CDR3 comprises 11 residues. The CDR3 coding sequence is TGTGCCAGCAGCCGGGAGTACGAGCAGTACTTC. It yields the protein CASSREYEQYF.

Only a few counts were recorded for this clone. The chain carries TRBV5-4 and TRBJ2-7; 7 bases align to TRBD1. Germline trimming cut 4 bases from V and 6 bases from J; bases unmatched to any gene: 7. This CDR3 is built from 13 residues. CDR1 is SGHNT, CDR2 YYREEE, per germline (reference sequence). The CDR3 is CASSVGQFPEQYF. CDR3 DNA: TGTGCCAGCAGCGTGGGACAGTTTCCCGAGCAGTACTTC. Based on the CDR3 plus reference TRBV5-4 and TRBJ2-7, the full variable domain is ETGVTQSPTHLIKTRGQQVTLRCSSQSGHNTVSWYQQALGQGPQFIFQYYREEENGRGNFPPRFSGLQFPNYSSELNVNALELDDSALYLCASSVGQFPEQYFGPGTRLTVT.

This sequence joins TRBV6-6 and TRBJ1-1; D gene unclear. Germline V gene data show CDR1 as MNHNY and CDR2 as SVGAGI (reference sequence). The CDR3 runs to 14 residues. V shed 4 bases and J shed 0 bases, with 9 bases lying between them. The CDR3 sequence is CASSLAGLNTEAFF. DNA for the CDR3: TGTGCCAGCAGTTTGGCAGGCCTGAACACTGAAGCTTTCTTT.

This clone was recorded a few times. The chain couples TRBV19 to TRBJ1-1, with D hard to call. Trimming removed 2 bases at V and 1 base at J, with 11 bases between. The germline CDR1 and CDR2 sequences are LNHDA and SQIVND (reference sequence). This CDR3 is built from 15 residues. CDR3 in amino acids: CASSIYGEGNTEAFF. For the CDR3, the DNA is TGTGCCAGTAGTATATACGGGGAAGGGAACACTGAAGCTTTCTTT.

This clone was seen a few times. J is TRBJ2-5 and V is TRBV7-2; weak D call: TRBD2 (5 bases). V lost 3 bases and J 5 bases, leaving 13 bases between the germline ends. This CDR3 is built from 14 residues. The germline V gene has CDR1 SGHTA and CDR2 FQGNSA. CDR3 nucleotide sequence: TGTGCCAGCAGCTTCCGGGGTCGTCTGGAGACCCAGTACTTC. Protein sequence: CASSFRGRLETQYF.

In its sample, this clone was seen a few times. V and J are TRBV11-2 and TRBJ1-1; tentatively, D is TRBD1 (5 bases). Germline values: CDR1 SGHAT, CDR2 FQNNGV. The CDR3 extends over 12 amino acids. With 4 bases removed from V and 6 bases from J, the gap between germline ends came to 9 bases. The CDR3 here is CASSSQGAEAFF. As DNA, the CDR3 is TGTGCCAGCAGCTCCCAGGGTGCTGAAGCTTTCTTT.

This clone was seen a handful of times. The CDR3 loop reads CASSDGGDGYTF. The CDR3 DNA reads TGCGCCAGCAGTGATGGAGGGGATGGCTACACCTTC. V and J are TRBV10-2 and TRBJ1-2; a possible D gene is TRBD1 (5 bases). In germline, CDR1 is WSHSY, CDR2 SAAADI. Trimming removed 3 bases at V and 6 bases at J, with 8 bases between. The CDR3 totals 12 residues.

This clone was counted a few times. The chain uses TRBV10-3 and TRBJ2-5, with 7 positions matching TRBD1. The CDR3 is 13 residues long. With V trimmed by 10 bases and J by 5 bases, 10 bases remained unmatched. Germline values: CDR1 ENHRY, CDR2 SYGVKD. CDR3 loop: CATGPGQHETQYF. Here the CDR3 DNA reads TGTGCCACCGGACCGGGACAGCATGAGACCCAGTACTTC.

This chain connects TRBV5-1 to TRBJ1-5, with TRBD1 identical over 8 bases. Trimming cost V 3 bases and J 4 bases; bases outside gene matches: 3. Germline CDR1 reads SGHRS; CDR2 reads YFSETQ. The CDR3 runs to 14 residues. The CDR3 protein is CASSWGTGNQPQHF. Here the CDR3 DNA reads TGCGCCAGCAGCTGGGGGACAGGTAATCAGCCCCAGCATTTT.

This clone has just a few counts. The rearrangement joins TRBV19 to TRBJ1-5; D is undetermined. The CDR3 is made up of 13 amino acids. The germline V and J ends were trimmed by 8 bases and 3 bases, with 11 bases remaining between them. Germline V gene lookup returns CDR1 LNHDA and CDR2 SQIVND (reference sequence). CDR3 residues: CASAPNNNQPQHF. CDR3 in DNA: TGTGCCAGTGCCCCCAACAACAATCAGCCCCAGCATTTT.

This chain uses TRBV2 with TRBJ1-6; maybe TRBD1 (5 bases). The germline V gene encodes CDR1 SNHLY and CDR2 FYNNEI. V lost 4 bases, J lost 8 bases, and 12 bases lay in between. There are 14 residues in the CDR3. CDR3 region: CASSGQLLDSPLHF. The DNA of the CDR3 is TGTGCCAGCAGTGGACAGTTACTGGATTCACCCCTCCACTTT.

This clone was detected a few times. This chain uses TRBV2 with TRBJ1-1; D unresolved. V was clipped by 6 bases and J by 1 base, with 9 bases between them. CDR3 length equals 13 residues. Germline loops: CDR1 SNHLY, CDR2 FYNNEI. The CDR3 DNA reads TGTGCCAGCAGCCGGACTCCGAACACTGAAGCTTTCTTT. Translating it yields CASSRTPNTEAFF.

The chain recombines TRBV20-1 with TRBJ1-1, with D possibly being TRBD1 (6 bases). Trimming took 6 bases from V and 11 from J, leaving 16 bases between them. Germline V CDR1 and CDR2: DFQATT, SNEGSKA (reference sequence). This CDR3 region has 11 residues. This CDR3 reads CSATSGGGAFF. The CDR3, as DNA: TGCAGTGCCACCTCGGGAGGGGGGGCTTTCTTT.

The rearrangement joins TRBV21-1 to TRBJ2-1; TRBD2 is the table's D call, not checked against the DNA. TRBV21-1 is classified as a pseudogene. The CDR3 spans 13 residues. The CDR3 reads CASRGATYNEQFF. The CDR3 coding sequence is TGTGCCAGCCGCGGCGCTACCTACAATGAGCAGTTCTTC.

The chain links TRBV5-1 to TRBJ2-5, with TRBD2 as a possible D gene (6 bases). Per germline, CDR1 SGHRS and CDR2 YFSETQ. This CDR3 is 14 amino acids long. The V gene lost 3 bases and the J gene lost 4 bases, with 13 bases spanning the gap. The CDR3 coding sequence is TGCGCCAGCAGCTCCACCCGGGGAGGAGAGACCCAGTACTTC. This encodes CASSSTRGGETQYF.

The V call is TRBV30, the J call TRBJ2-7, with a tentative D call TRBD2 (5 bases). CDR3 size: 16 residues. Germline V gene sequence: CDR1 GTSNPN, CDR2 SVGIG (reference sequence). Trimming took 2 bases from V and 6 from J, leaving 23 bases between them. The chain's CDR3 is CAWSRPETNPSREQYF. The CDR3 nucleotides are TGTGCCTGGAGTAGACCGGAGACTAATCCCTCTCGCGAGCAGTACTTC.

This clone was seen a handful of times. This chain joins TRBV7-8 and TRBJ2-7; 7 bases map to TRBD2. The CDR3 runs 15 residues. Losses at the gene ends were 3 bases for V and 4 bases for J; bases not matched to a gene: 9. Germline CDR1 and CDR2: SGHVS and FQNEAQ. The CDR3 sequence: CASSLGGLAAYEQYF. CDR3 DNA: TGTGCCAGCAGCTTGGGGGGTCTAGCGGCTTACGAGCAGTACTTC. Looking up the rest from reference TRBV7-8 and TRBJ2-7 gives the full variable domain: GAGVSQSPRYKVAKRGQDVALRCDPISGHVSLFWYQQALGQGPEFLTYFQNEAQLDKSGLPSDRFFAERPEGSVSTLKIQRTQQEDSAVYLCASSLGGLAAYEQYFGPGTRLTVT.

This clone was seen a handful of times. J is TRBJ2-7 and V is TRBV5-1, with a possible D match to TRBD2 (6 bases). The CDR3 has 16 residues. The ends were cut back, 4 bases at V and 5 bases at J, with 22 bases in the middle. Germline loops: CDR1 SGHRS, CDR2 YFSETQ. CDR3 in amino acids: CASSEREATFGHEQYF. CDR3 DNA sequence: TGCGCCAGCAGCGAGAGGGAGGCAACGTTTGGTCACGAGCAGTACTTC. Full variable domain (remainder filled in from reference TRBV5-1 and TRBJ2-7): KAGVTQTPRYLIKTRGQQVTLSCSPISGHRSVSWYQQTPGQGLQFLFEYFSETQRNKGNFPGRFSGRQFSNSRSEMNVSTLELGDSALYLCASSEREATFGHEQYFGPGTRLTVT.

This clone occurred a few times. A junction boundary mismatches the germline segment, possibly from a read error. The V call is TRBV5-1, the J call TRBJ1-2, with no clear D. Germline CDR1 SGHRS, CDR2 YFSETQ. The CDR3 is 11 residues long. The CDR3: CASSLGQTSYF. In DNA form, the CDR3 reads TGCGCCAGCAGCTTGGGGCAGACTTCGTACTTC.